One TCR beta chain is described in this entry. This sample stems from a study of shared clonotypes between healthy human individuals. Original handling: Junction-only immunoSEQ data arrived without quality scores, meaning filtering differed. The protocol was immunoSEQ multiplex PCR, while the TCRdb copy is restricted to in-frame clones and leaves out a portion. V and J calls and clone size follow that table, whereas D and trimming were derived from the DNA. The sample holds about 100,000 clones, approximately 70% seen once. The ends were cut back, 5 bases at V and 4 bases at J, with 16 bases in the middle. This CDR3 comprises 15 residues. Germline-derived CDR1 and CDR2 are LNHNV and YYDKDF (reference sequence).

The V call is TRBV15, the J call TRBJ2-3; D is perhaps TRBD1 (6 bases). This receptor was identified in a man aged 30 to 39 in good health. The sample comprised memory CD8+ T cells sorted from blood. Subset noted: CD45RO+ cells pooled with CCR7-negative TemRA cells. The chain's CDR3 is CATSSDSISADTQYF. CDR3 DNA: TGTGCCACCAGCTCGGACAGTATTAGTGCAGATACGCAGTATTTT.